One and the same sample provided the 29 T cell receptor beta chains below, sequenced in a study of blood T cells in healthy people across ages. Through a sample-barcoded 5' primer and a J-beta primer mix, a second PCR was run for roughly 7 to 11 cycles. TCRdb ran MiXCR on the 5' RACE reads and lists one entry per CDR3 protein. The sample lists roughly 730,000 distinct CDR3 sequences, more than 55% occurring once. The sample was blood. All receptors derive from a man aged 35 to 55 in good health.

This clonotype has only a few counts. One end of the junction varies from germline; a read error may be responsible. The chain couples TRBV5-1 to TRBJ2-1; TRBD1 matches 10 bases. From germline, CDR1 is SGHRS and CDR2 YFSETQ. This CDR3 spans 15 amino acids. CDR3 in amino acids: CASSTGQGSYNEQFF. DNA of the CDR3: TGTGCCAGCAGCACGGGACAGGGGTCCTACAATGAGCAGTTCTTC.

The rearrangement joins TRBV5-1 to TRBJ1-1; tentative D call: TRBD1 (5 bases). The germline V and J ends were trimmed by 4 bases and 2 bases, with 15 bases remaining between them. Germline values: CDR1 SGHRS, CDR2 YFSETQ. The CDR3 is 15 residues long. The CDR3 nucleotides are TGCGCCAGCAGCGGTAGGGGACGGCATAACACTGAAGCTTTCTTT. Protein product: CASSGRGRHNTEAFF. Supplemented by reference TRBV5-1 and TRBJ1-1, the full variable domain reads KAGVTQTPRYLIKTRGQQVTLSCSPISGHRSVSWYQQTPGQGLQFLFEYFSETQRNKGNFPGRFSGRQFSNSRSEMNVSTLELGDSALYLCASSGRGRHNTEAFFGQGTRLTVV.

The chain joins TRBV5-1 to TRBJ2-6, with 7 bases fitting TRBD2. The junction had 8 bases not matched to a gene; V was cut back by 2 bases and J by 0 bases. The CDR3 has 18 amino acids. Germline V gene lookup returns CDR1 SGHRS and CDR2 YFSETQ. The CDR3 coding sequence is TGCGCCAGCAGCTTCACCGGGACTATACGCTCTGGGGCCAACGTCCTGACTTTC. This codes for CASSFTGTIRSGANVLTF. The complete variable domain, with remaining parts taken from reference TRBV5-1 and TRBJ2-6, reads KAGVTQTPRYLIKTRGQQVTLSCSPISGHRSVSWYQQTPGQGLQFLFEYFSETQRNKGNFPGRFSGRQFSNSRSEMNVSTLELGDSALYLCASSFTGTIRSGANVLTFGAGSRLTVL.

V usage is TRBV5-1 and J usage is TRBJ2-7; the D gene is possibly TRBD2 (5 bases). V lost 6 bases to trimming and J lost 5 bases, with 21 bases between them. The CDR3 runs to 15 residues. Germline assignment: CDR1 SGHRS and CDR2 YFSETQ. CDR3 sequence reads: CASTTNGVSFHEQYF. In nucleotides, the CDR3 is TGCGCCAGCACGACAAACGGGGTGTCTTTCCACGAGCAGTACTTC.

This clonotype was counted between two and nine times. V gene TRBV7-2 combines with J gene TRBJ2-5; perhaps TRBD1 as D (6 bases). The J call may be in error: the DNA end matches TRBJ2-7 better. In germline, CDR1 is SGHTA, CDR2 FQGNSA. The CDR3 totals 14 residues. The chain's CDR3 is CASSLALRGDEQYF. DNA of the CDR3: TGTGCCAGCAGCTTAGCTCTCAGGGGCGACGAGCAGTACTTC.

The chain is built from TRBV27 and TRBJ2-4; D ambiguous. The J call may be incorrect, as the DNA end agrees better with TRBJ2-7. The length of the CDR3 is 11 residues. The germline V gene encodes CDR1 MNHEY and CDR2 SMNVEV (reference sequence). This CDR3 reads CASSDSGEQYF. Written as DNA, the CDR3 is TGTGCCAGCAGTGATTCCGGCGAGCAGTACTTC.

The V gene is TRBV23-1, the J gene TRBJ2-1, with 7 bases fitting TRBD2. Being an ORF, TRBV23-1 has a function that is uncertain. This CDR3 has 16 residues. Trimming removed 0 bases from V and 8 bases from J; junction bases left unmatched: 10. The CDR3 coding sequence is TGCGCCAGCAGTCAATCCGGACTAGTGCGACGCGATGAGCAGTTCTTC. Its protein is CASSQSGLVRRDEQFF.

The chain joins TRBV21-1 to TRBJ2-7; the D call of TRBD2 is as the table states it, not checked on the DNA. TRBV21-1 is a pseudogene. CDR3 length: 16 amino acids. CDR3 nucleotide sequence: TGTGCCGGCAGCAAAAAAGTCCAGGGTTCCGCCTACGAGCAGTACTTC. It is translated as CAGSKKVQGSAYEQYF.

This clonotype was picked up one time. The chain links TRBV6-1 to TRBJ1-2; D remains unclear. CDR3 size: 16 residues. Germline V CDR1 and CDR2: MNHNS, SASEGT. The V end was cut by 2 bases, the J end by 4 bases, with 17 bases between. Written as DNA, the CDR3 is TGTGCCAGCAGTGAAAAATGGGGATTGATTAGCTATGGCTACACCTTC. Translation gives CASSEKWGLISYGYTF.

The V call is TRBV5-1, the J call TRBJ2-5; possibly TRBD1 or TRBD2 for D (5 bases each). V was trimmed by 4 bases and J by 7 bases, leaving 20 bases between them. The CDR3 length is 15 residues. Looked up from germline, CDR1 is SGHRS and CDR2 is YFSETQ. The CDR3 here is CASSIVPGTAGTQYF. The CDR3 nucleotides read TGCGCCAGCAGCATCGTCCCGGGGACCGCGGGGACCCAGTACTTC.

Worth noting for this clonotype: This could be a read error, since a much larger clone is one nucleotide away. The genes are TRBV11-3 and TRBJ2-3; tentative D call: TRBD2 (6 bases). CDR1 and CDR2 from the germline V gene are SGHNT and YENEEA. CDR3 length equals 12 residues. The CDR3 protein is CASSRRADAQYF. The CDR3 DNA follows: TGTGCCAGCAGCCGGAGGGCAGATGCGCAGTATTTT.

The chain recombines TRBV29-1 with TRBJ2-7, with 8 bases aligning to TRBD2. After removal of 3 bases from V and 1 base from J, the junction contained 5 bases not matched to a gene. The germline V gene encodes CDR1 SQVTM and CDR2 ANQGSEA. This CDR3 is 14 amino acids long. In DNA, the CDR3 is TGCAGCGTTGAGGCTAGCGGGTCATCCTACGAGCAGTACTTC. Protein product: CSVEASGSSYEQYF.

This chain connects TRBV6-1 to TRBJ2-3; 7 positions match TRBD1. Losses at the gene ends were 7 bases for V and 0 bases for J; bases not matched to a gene: 4. Per the germline V gene, CDR1 is MNHNS and CDR2 is SASEGT. The CDR3 totals 14 residues. CDR3: CASMGQPSTDTQYF. CDR3 nucleotide sequence: TGTGCCAGCATGGGACAGCCCAGCACAGATACGCAGTATTTT.

As to this clonotype: The junction and the germline gene differ at one end; a read error may be behind it. This chain uses TRBV20-1 with TRBJ2-5, with a tentative D call TRBD2 (5 bases). The CDR3 totals 15 residues. Germline CDR1 reads DFQATT; CDR2 reads SNEGSKA (reference sequence). CDR3 sequence: CSAKWSSHFQETQYF. The DNA of the CDR3 is TGCAGCGCTAAGTGGTCTAGCCATTTTCAAGAGACCCAGTACTTC.

The chain joins TRBV3-1 to TRBJ2-1, with 11 nucleotides matching TRBD1. The CDR3 is 17 residues long. Germline V gene lookup returns CDR1 LGHDT and CDR2 YNNKEL (reference sequence). With V trimmed by 3 bases and J by 6 bases, 10 bases remained unmatched. The CDR3 DNA reads as TGTGCCAGCAGCCATCCCACCGGGACAGGGGGTTTCAATGAGCAGTTCTTC. This gives the protein CASSHPTGTGGFNEQFF.

This clonotype was detected only once. The chain joins TRBV6-5 to TRBJ2-3; 8 positions agree with TRBD1. CDR3 length equals 16 residues. V gave up 0 bases and J gave up 3 bases; unmatched junction bases: 5. Germline lookup yields CDR1 MNHEY and CDR2 SVGAGI. The CDR3 spells CASSYSFYRGTDTQYF. CDR3 DNA sequence: TGTGCCAGCAGTTACTCGTTTTACAGGGGGACAGATACGCAGTATTTT.

The J gene is TRBJ2-1, the V gene TRBV28, with TRBD2 identical over 8 bases. The CDR3 extends over 15 amino acids. Losses at the gene ends were 7 bases for V and 6 bases for J; bases not matched to a gene: 11. In germline, CDR1 is MDHEN, CDR2 SYDVKM. CDR3 nucleotides: TGTGCCAGCATCCCCGGGAGTAGCGGGATCAATGAGCAGTTCTTC. It codes for CASIPGSSGINEQFF. Supplemented by reference TRBV28 and TRBJ2-1, the full variable domain reads DVKVTQSSRYLVKRTGEKVFLECVQDMDHENMFWYRQDPGLGLRLIYFSYDVKMKEKGDIPEGYSVSREKKERFSLILESASTNQTSMYLCASIPGSSGINEQFFGPGTRLTVL.

V gene TRBV10-3 combines with J gene TRBJ2-3, with D possibly called TRBD1 or TRBD2 (5 bases each). CDR1 is ENHRY, CDR2 SYGVKD, per germline. Trimming cost V 8 bases and J 0 bases, with 15 bases left between them. The CDR3 length is 15 residues. CDR3 protein: CAIGLGDLSTDTQYF. The CDR3 DNA is TGTGCCATCGGGCTCGGGGACCTAAGCACAGATACGCAGTATTTT.

The chain is built from TRBV29-1 and TRBJ2-5, with TRBD1 matching 7 bases. The J call is in doubt because the DNA end fits TRBJ2-7 better. This CDR3 has 14 amino acids. Germline CDR1 and CDR2: SQVTM and ANQGSEA. CDR3 bases: TGCAGCGCTAAGAAAGGGGGCCGAGACTACGAGCAGTACTTC. Encoded protein: CSAKKGGRDYEQYF.

V is TRBV11-2 and J is TRBJ2-1, with 15 bases lining up with TRBD2. Germline loops: CDR1 SGHAT, CDR2 FQNNGV. The V segment lost 6 bases and the J segment 8 bases; nucleotides outside the gene matches: 2. The CDR3 is 14 residues long. The DNA for the CDR3 is TGTGCCAGCAGTGGACTAGCGGGAGGGTATGAGCAGTTCTTC. This sequence encodes CASSGLAGGYEQFF.

The genes are TRBV11-2 and TRBJ2-1, with D perhaps TRBD2 (5 bases). With the DNA end fitting TRBJ2-7 better, the J assignment may be wrong. The CDR3 sequence is 17 residues long. The germline V gene has CDR1 SGHAT and CDR2 FQNNGV. The CDR3 nucleotides read TGTGCCAGCAGCCCCTCCCCCGGGGAAAGGTCCTACAATGAGCAGTACTTC. Translation gives CASSPSPGERSYNEQYF.

The chain joins TRBV4-3 to TRBJ2-3, with TRBD2 identical over 8 bases. CDR3 length equals 16 residues. Germline CDR1 LGHNA, CDR2 YSLEER. J was trimmed by 3 bases and V by 7 bases; bases with no gene match: 12. The CDR3 reads CASTISGTSPTDTQYF. In DNA, the CDR3 is TGCGCCAGCACCATTAGCGGGACCTCGCCAACAGATACGCAGTATTTT.

The V and J genes are TRBV18 and TRBJ2-4, with D possibly being TRBD2 (6 bases). The end of the DNA fits TRBJ2-7 better, so the J call may be wrong. CDR1 and CDR2 from the germline V gene are KGHSH and LQKENI. This CDR3 spans 15 amino acids. The CDR3 is CASSTGAGGTYEQYF. DNA of the CDR3: TGTGCCAGCTCGACCGGGGCAGGCGGGACCTACGAGCAGTACTTC.

The table lists this clonotype with many counts. The chain carries TRBV12-3 or TRBV12-4 and TRBJ1-4, with 11 bases matching TRBD1. The CDR3 sequence is 14 residues long. V lost 7 bases, J lost 8 bases, and 6 bases stayed unmatched. The chain's CDR3 is CASMDRGLTEKLFF. CDR3 DNA sequence: TGTGCCAGCATGGACAGGGGGCTGACGGAAAAACTGTTTTTT.

The chain has TRBV4-3 and TRBJ2-1, with unresolved D. Trimming left V 1 base short and J 0 bases short, with 13 bases between. This CDR3 region has 17 residues. Per the germline V gene, CDR1 is LGHNA and CDR2 is YSLEER. The CDR3 DNA is TGCGCCAGCAGCCAAGGAGTTTACCAGAGCTCCTACAATGAGCAGTTCTTC. This translates into CASSQGVYQSSYNEQFF.

This clonotype has a handful of counts. The chain is built from TRBV28 and TRBJ2-1; 11 bases match TRBD2. V dropped 7 bases and J dropped 10; count of bases not matched to a gene: 9. The CDR3 loop spans 14 amino acids. CDR1 MDHEN and CDR2 SYDVKM come from the germline V gene. The CDR3 loop reads CASKNSGGAGEQFF. The CDR3 nucleotides read TGTGCCAGCAAAAATAGCGGGGGGGCCGGGGAGCAGTTCTTC.

The CDR3 here is CASSSGQGVTDTQYF. CDR3 coding DNA: TGTGCCAGCAGTTCCGGACAGGGAGTCACAGATACGCAGTATTTT. This chain links TRBV12-3 or TRBV12-4 with TRBJ2-3; 8 nucleotides align to TRBD1. Trimming cost V 4 bases and J 2 bases; bases outside gene matches: 5. This CDR3 has 15 amino acids.

There are a few counts of this clonotype. The chain is built from TRBV28 and TRBJ1-5; 7 bases map to TRBD1. This CDR3 comprises 15 residues. Germline V CDR1 and CDR2: MDHEN, SYDVKM. J was trimmed by 6 bases and V by 3 bases; bases with no gene match: 8. CDR3 in DNA: TGTGCCAGCAGTTTGTATAGGGGGCGCGCTCAGCCCCAGCATTTT. This translates into CASSLYRGRAQPQHF.

This chain joins TRBV5-4 and TRBJ2-1; 15 nucleotides match TRBD2. Germline V gene sequence: CDR1 SGHNT, CDR2 YYREEE (reference sequence). This CDR3 contains 16 residues. Trimming removed 4 bases from V and 6 bases from J; junction bases left unmatched: 5. The CDR3 protein is CASSGPGLAGGNEQFF. CDR3 DNA: TGTGCCAGCAGCGGACCGGGACTAGCGGGGGGCAATGAGCAGTTCTTC.